This T cell receptor beta chain was obtained from a study of cytomegalovirus exposure and HLA in healthy donors. Study-wide background: It was reported in a later analysis that the same platform had been used for the 90 to 150 validation repertoires as for the roughly 700 first-cohort repertoires. Study-wide results and limits: The classifier reportedly diagnosed cytomegalovirus status with high sensitivity and specificity. Subsequent analysis found a tendency for first-cohort TCR clusters to co-occur within the 120 or so validation repertoires.

The germline V and J ends were trimmed by 1 base and 1 base, with 7 bases remaining between them. Germline V gives CDR1 KGHSH, CDR2 LQKENI. The CDR3 runs to 14 residues. Comment on this clone: Its antigen is still unknown.

Profiled with immunoSEQ multiplex PCR; TCRdb holds only in-frame clones, not every one. The table records over 200,000 clones, 70% to 90% of them present only once. This TCR derives from a woman younger than 35 in good health and CMV-seronegative. The chain recombines TRBV18 with TRBJ1-1; no reliable D call. Source material: PBMCs. This CDR3 reads CASSPLDQNTEAFF. The CDR3 DNA follows: TGTGCCAGCTCACCACTGGACCAGAACACTGAAGCTTTCTTT.